Below are 20 T cell receptor beta chains sequenced from a single sample in a study of TIL therapy for anti-PD-1-resistant metastatic lung cancer. The libraries were made with immunoSEQ v3. TCRdb's table, derived via immunoSEQ multiplex PCR, lists solely in-frame clones and lacks some. The top ten hold approximately 11% of the sample, which has around 100,000 clones, under 70% seen once. This sample's time point: pre-treatment sample, taken before nivolumab and TIL therapy. Tumor tissue came from excised metastases, mostly pleural nodules or supraclavicular lymph nodes. This specimen consisted of tumor tissue, obtained at baseline. The receptors were gathered from a person aged 25 to 85 with non-small cell lung cancer.

The genes are TRBV5-8 and TRBJ2-3; D uncertain. In germline, CDR1 is SGHTS, CDR2 YDEGEE. Trimming took 5 bases from V and 4 from J, leaving 8 bases between them. The CDR3 extends over 12 amino acids. CDR3 in DNA: TGTGCCAGCAGGGGCCAGGCAGATACGCAGTATTTT. It is translated as CASRGQADTQYF.

The chain recombines TRBV15 with TRBJ2-2, with D possibly being TRBD2 (5 bases). The CDR3 covers 18 residues. CDR1 and CDR2 (germline): LNHNV, YYDKDF (reference sequence). V was trimmed by 0 bases and J by 2 bases, leaving 16 bases between them. CDR3 protein: CATSRDPPGSANTGELFF. The CDR3 region has the DNA TGTGCCACCAGCAGAGACCCCCCGGGTAGCGCTAACACCGGGGAGCTGTTTTTT. The variable domain in full, completed from reference TRBV15 and TRBJ2-2, reads DAMVIQNPRYQVTQFGKPVTLSCSQTLNHNVMYWYQQKSSQAPKLLFHYYDKDFNNEADTPDNFQSRRPNTSFCFLDIRSPGLGDTAMYLCATSRDPPGSANTGELFFGEGSRLTVL.

The table lists this clone with a few counts. This chain joins TRBV19 and TRBJ2-5; D is undetermined. The germline gives CDR1 LNHDA, CDR2 SQIVND (reference sequence). V lost 5 bases and J lost 7, with 11 bases in between. CDR3 length: 12 residues. CDR3 region: CASSPGPPTQYF. As DNA, the CDR3 is TGTGCCAGTAGTCCAGGCCCCCCGACCCAGTACTTC.

This rearrangement joins TRBV24-1 to TRBJ2-1; the D is unclear. Trimming took 0 bases from V and 0 from J, leaving 5 bases between them. The CDR3 totals 15 residues. Looked up from germline, CDR1 is KGHDR and CDR2 is SFDVKD. The CDR3 region has the DNA TGTGCCACCAGTGATTTGCAAAGCTCCTACAATGAGCAGTTCTTC. It yields the protein CATSDLQSSYNEQFF.

The count of this clone is one. This chain joins TRBV6-2 or TRBV6-3 and TRBJ2-7; 7 bases are a match to TRBD1. Germline assignment: CDR1 MNHEY and CDR2 SVGEGT. This CDR3 is built from 12 residues. Trimming took 6 bases from V and 6 from J; bases not matched to a gene: 5. The CDR3 region has the DNA TGTGCCAGCAGCGTACCAGGGGGCGAGCAGTACTTC. This encodes CASSVPGGEQYF.

This clone was seen repeatedly, ten times or more. The chain has TRBV18 and TRBJ2-1, with D tentatively TRBD1 (5 bases). Trimming removed 6 bases from V and 1 base from J, with 19 bases in between. Germline-derived CDR1 and CDR2 are KGHSH and LQKENI. This CDR3 contains 17 residues. CDR3 DNA sequence: TGTGCCAGCTCCCAAGCGACCCCTGGGGCGTCCTACAATGAGCAGTTCTTC. This gives the protein CASSQATPGASYNEQFF.

Comment on this clone: At one boundary the junction diverges from the germline segment, which might be a read error. The V call is TRBV7-7, the J call TRBJ2-2; no clear D gene. CDR1 and CDR2 from the germline V gene are SSHAT and FNYEAQ (reference sequence). The CDR3 loop spans 15 amino acids. The DNA for the CDR3 is TGTGCTAGCAGCCCGACGGCTACCAACACCGGGGAGCTGTTTTTT. It yields the protein CASSPTATNTGELFF.

The chain links TRBV18 to TRBJ2-5, with a possible D match to TRBD2 (6 bases). Trimming cost V 3 bases and J 7 bases, with 6 bases left between them. This CDR3 contains 11 residues. Per the germline V gene, CDR1 is KGHSH and CDR2 is LQKENI. Written as DNA, the CDR3 is TGTGCCAGCTCACCGGGGGGGACCCAGTACTTC. It translates to CASSPGGTQYF.

This chain links TRBV19 with TRBJ2-3, with D possibly TRBD2 on 5 matching bases. The CDR3 runs to 14 residues. Per germline, CDR1 LNHDA and CDR2 SQIVND (reference sequence). The V end was cut by 8 bases, the J end by 2 bases, with 14 bases between. The CDR3 DNA is TGTGCCAGTCGCCATCACGGGGACACAGATACGCAGTATTTT. Encoded protein: CASRHHGDTDTQYF.

This CDR3 is CASSLLVGTSGRTDTQYF. In DNA, the CDR3 is TGTGCCAGCAGTTTATTAGTAGGGACTAGCGGGAGAACAGATACGCAGTATTTT. The rearrangement joins TRBV28 to TRBJ2-3; 14 bases fit TRBD2. The CDR3 length is 18 residues. V was pared by 1 base and J by 3 bases, with 6 bases of the junction left unmatched. Germline-derived CDR1 and CDR2 are MDHEN and SYDVKM.

This clone appeared a single time. The chain recombines TRBV20-1 with TRBJ1-2, with TRBD1 identical over 9 bases. Germline assignment: CDR1 DFQATT and CDR2 SNEGSKA (reference sequence). With 3 bases clipped from V and 6 bases from J, the junction kept 11 bases outside the gene matches. The CDR3 is 15 amino acids. The CDR3 is CSASTTGGGGNGYTF. In DNA, the CDR3 is TGCAGTGCTAGTACCACAGGGGGCGGTGGGAATGGCTACACCTTC.

V and J are TRBV18 and TRBJ2-5, with 8 bases lining up with TRBD1. The germline CDR1 and CDR2 sequences are KGHSH and LQKENI. J gave up 3 bases and V 3 bases, and 6 bases lay outside the gene matches. The CDR3 consists of 15 residues. Here the CDR3 reads CASSPDRDRKETQYF. In nucleotides, the CDR3 is TGTGCCAGCTCACCGGATCGGGACAGGAAAGAGACCCAGTACTTC.

This clone was detected only once. For the CDR3, the DNA is TGTGCCAGCAGACTCCGGGACGGTGCTTCACCCCTCCACTTT. This translates into CASRLRDGASPLHF. The chain carries TRBV14 and TRBJ1-6; possible D gene TRBD1, 5 bases. V dropped 6 bases and J dropped 9 bases, with 15 bases sitting between them. This CDR3 has 14 amino acids. The germline gives CDR1 SGHDN, CDR2 FVKESK. Full variable domain (missing parts from reference TRBV14 and TRBJ1-6): EAGVTQFPSHSVIEKGQTVTLRCDPISGHDNLYWYRRVMGKEIKFLLHFVKESKQDESGMPNNRFLAERTGGTYSTLKVQPAELEDSGVYFCASRLRDGASPLHFGNGTRLTVT.

This clone was observed a few times. The J gene is TRBJ2-7, the V gene TRBV13, with TRBD2 matching 10 bases. CDR1 is PRHDT and CDR2 is FYEKMQ in the germline V gene (reference sequence). The ends lost 5 bases at V and 2 bases at J; junction bases unmatched: 9. The CDR3 is made up of 16 amino acids. The CDR3 DNA follows: TGTGCCAGCAGCAAGTATAGCGGGGGGAGAACCTACGAGCAGTACTTC. Encoded protein: CASSKYSGGRTYEQYF.

The chain combines TRBV5-1 with TRBJ2-1; possible D gene TRBD1, 7 bases. The CDR3 has 14 residues. Looked up from germline, CDR1 is SGHRS and CDR2 is YFSETQ. The V end was cut by 3 bases, the J end by 9 bases, with 16 bases between. The CDR3 nucleotides read TGCGCCAGCAGCTGGCGGGACAGCAAGCTTGAGCAGTTCTTC. Amino acids: CASSWRDSKLEQFF.

The chain links TRBV5-1 to TRBJ1-3; 7 positions agree with TRBD1. CDR3 length equals 16 residues. Germline CDR1 and CDR2: SGHRS and YFSETQ. V shed 4 bases, J shed 0 bases, and the junction held 7 bases outside the gene matches. The CDR3 DNA sequence: TGCGCCAGCAGCGGGGACAGATCCCTCTCTGGAAACACCATATATTTT. Its protein is CASSGDRSLSGNTIYF.

The sample holds one count of this clone. This chain uses TRBV5-4 with TRBJ1-1; TRBD1 might be the D (6 bases). The CDR3 consists of 14 residues. V was trimmed by 0 bases and J by 8 bases, leaving 14 bases between them. In germline, CDR1 is SGHNT, CDR2 YYREEE (reference sequence). The CDR3 sequence is CASSLERQELEAFF. In DNA, the CDR3 is TGTGCCAGCAGCTTGGAGAGACAGGAGCTCGAAGCTTTCTTT. Using reference TRBV5-4 and TRBJ1-1 for the parts outside the CDR3, the full variable domain is ETGVTQSPTHLIKTRGQQVTLRCSSQSGHNTVSWYQQALGQGPQFIFQYYREEENGRGNFPPRFSGLQFPNYSSELNVNALELDDSALYLCASSLERQELEAFFGQGTRLTVV.

The chain joins TRBV5-1 to TRBJ2-5; D unclear. The V end lost 0 bases, the J end lost 5 bases, and 14 bases lay between the germline ends. This CDR3 has 15 amino acids. Germline CDR1 reads SGHRS; CDR2 reads YFSETQ. The CDR3 sequence: CASSLGILGRETQYF. The CDR3 DNA reads as TGCGCCAGCAGCTTGGGAATTTTAGGCCGGGAGACCCAGTACTTC.

This chain uses TRBV7-9 with TRBJ1-1; perhaps TRBD1 as D (5 bases). V was trimmed by 5 bases and J by 1 base, leaving 14 bases between them. The CDR3 covers 15 residues. Germline CDR1 SEHNR, CDR2 FQNEAQ (reference sequence). CDR3 bases: TGTGCCAGCAGCCTCTCGGCAGGGAGGAACACTGAAGCTTTCTTT. It encodes CASSLSAGRNTEAFF.

This clone was counted a single time. This chain links TRBV10-3 with TRBJ2-1, with D maybe TRBD2 (6 bases). The germline CDR1 and CDR2 sequences are ENHRY and SYGVKD. Trimming took 3 bases from V and 7 from J, leaving 10 bases between them. The CDR3 extends over 13 amino acids. This CDR3 is CAISEPGRNEQFF. In DNA form, the CDR3 reads TGTGCCATCAGTGAACCGGGGAGGAATGAGCAGTTCTTC.